These 28 T cell receptor beta chains were all obtained from the same sample, sequenced in a study of blood T cell repertoires in COVID-19. TCRdb keeps only in-frame clones here, not all; method: immunoSEQ multiplex PCR. The repertoire holds around 260,000 clones, with roughly 88% as singletons. The sequencing input was peripheral blood. The receptors were gathered from a human donor with COVID-19, enrolled during active disease. The donor label of this sample is uncertain.

The chain recombines TRBV27 with TRBJ1-2; the D gene is possibly TRBD1 (5 bases). CDR1 is MNHEY and CDR2 is SMNVEV in the germline V gene (reference sequence). The V end lost 4 bases, the J end lost 0 bases, and 18 bases lay between the germline ends. CDR3 length: 17 residues. CDR3 sequence: CASSSPLGGGANYGYTF. The CDR3 DNA follows: TGTGCCAGCAGTTCGCCCCTTGGGGGGGGAGCTAACTATGGCTACACCTTC.

The chain has TRBV5-4 and TRBJ2-7; TRBD2 agrees at 8 bases. Germline V gene sequence: CDR1 SGHNT, CDR2 YYREEE (reference sequence). The length of the CDR3 is 15 residues. V gave up 4 bases and J gave up 0 bases; unmatched junction bases: 6. CDR3 coding DNA: TGTGCCAGCAGCCGCACTAGCGGTAGCTCCTACGAGCAGTACTTC. Encoded protein: CASSRTSGSSYEQYF.

V and J are TRBV28 and TRBJ1-1; 7 bases line up with TRBD1. Germline V gene lookup returns CDR1 MDHEN and CDR2 SYDVKM. This CDR3 is 18 amino acids long. The J segment lost 0 bases and the V segment lost 5 bases, leaving 15 bases of the junction unmatched. In nucleotides, the CDR3 is TGTGCCAGCAGTAAGATGGGGCGACAGGGACCCATGAACACTGAAGCTTTCTTT. Translated, it gives CASSKMGRQGPMNTEAFF.

The chain joins TRBV7-9 to TRBJ1-1, with 7 bases matching TRBD1. The germline V gene encodes CDR1 SEHNR and CDR2 FQNEAQ (reference sequence). CDR3 length: 13 residues. Losses at the gene ends were 8 bases for V and 5 bases for J; bases not matched to a gene: 8. The CDR3 DNA is TGTGCCAGCGGACTTACAGGGGTTACTGAAGCTTTCTTT. Protein: CASGLTGVTEAFF. Full variable domain (outside the CDR3, taken from reference TRBV7-9 and TRBJ1-1): DTGVSQNPRHKITKRGQNVTFRCDPISEHNRLYWYRQTLGQGPEFLTYFQNEAQLEKSRLLSDRFSAERPKGSFSTLEIQRTEQGDSAMYLCASGLTGVTEAFFGQGTRLTVV.

The chain recombines TRBV7-8 with TRBJ1-6; D remains ambiguous. Between the trimmed V and J ends, which lost 5 bases and 9 bases, there was a span of 11 bases. Looked up from germline, CDR1 is SGHVS and CDR2 is FQNEAQ. CDR3 size: 13 residues. In DNA, the CDR3 is TGTGCCAGCAGCGTAGGAGAGGTTTCACCCCTCCACTTT. Amino acids: CASSVGEVSPLHF.

The V and J genes are TRBV7-6 and TRBJ1-3; 7 positions agree with TRBD1. After removal of 4 bases from V and 0 bases from J, the junction contained 6 bases not matched to a gene. CDR1 is SGHVS, CDR2 FNYEAQ, per germline. The CDR3 length is 16 residues. The CDR3 sequence: CASSSFRQGSGNTIYF. CDR3 DNA sequence: TGTGCCAGCAGCTCCTTTCGACAGGGCTCTGGAAACACCATATATTTT.

CDR3 DNA sequence: TGTGCCAGTAGTATAGTTCGGGGGGCAGGTTCCTACGAGCAGTACTTC. The encoded protein is CASSIVRGAGSYEQYF. The rearrangement uses TRBV19 and TRBJ2-7; tentative D call: TRBD2 (7 bases). The CDR3 is 16 amino acids. From germline, CDR1 is LNHDA and CDR2 SQIVND (reference sequence). Between the trimmed V and J ends, which lost 1 base and 1 base, there was a span of 14 bases. Filled out from reference TRBV19 and TRBJ2-7, the complete variable domain reads DGGITQSPKYLFRKEGQNVTLSCEQNLNHDAMYWYRQDPGQGLRLIYYSQIVNDFQKGDIAEGYSVSREKKESFPLTVTSAQKNPTAFYLCASSIVRGAGSYEQYFGPGTRLTVT.

This rearrangement joins TRBV7-2 to TRBJ2-7, with TRBD1 matching 11 bases. The CDR3 consists of 13 residues. Unmatched junction bases numbered 3, after V lost 6 bases and J lost 5 bases. The germline CDR1 and CDR2 sequences are SGHTA and FQGNSA. CDR3 in DNA: TGTGCCAGCAGTTGGGGACAGGGGGACGAGCAGTACTTC. It is translated as CASSWGQGDEQYF.

This chain joins TRBV19 and TRBJ1-4, with 7 bases that match TRBD1. The ends lost 2 bases at V and 7 bases at J; junction bases unmatched: 7. The CDR3 runs to 15 residues. CDR1 and CDR2 (germline): LNHDA, SQIVND (reference sequence). DNA for the CDR3: TGTGCCAGTAGTATATTCTCGACAGGGTCTGAAAAACTGTTTTTT. This gives the protein CASSIFSTGSEKLFF.

The chain combines TRBV6-5 with TRBJ2-3; maybe TRBD2 (5 bases). The V end was cut by 6 bases, the J end by 1 base, with 14 bases between. Germline V gene data show CDR1 as MNHEY and CDR2 as SVGAGI. The CDR3 length is 15 residues. CDR3 coding DNA: TGTGCCAGCAGCCCAAGGACTGTCGGCACAGATACGCAGTATTTT. This codes for CASSPRTVGTDTQYF.

The V and J genes are TRBV7-2 and TRBJ2-2, with D possibly matching TRBD2 (6 bases). Trimming pared 6 bases from V and 7 bases from J, leaving 18 bases between. This CDR3 comprises 15 residues. Germline values: CDR1 SGHTA, CDR2 FQGNSA. Written as DNA, the CDR3 is TGTGCCAGCAGTTCCCAACGGGGGAGCGACGGGGAGCTGTTTTTT. Translated: CASSSQRGSDGELFF. Supplemented by reference TRBV7-2 and TRBJ2-2, the full variable domain reads GAGVSQSPSNKVTEKGKDVELRCDPISGHTALYWYRQSLGQGLEFLIYFQGNSAPDKSGLPSDRFSAERTGGSVSTLTIQRTQQEDSAVYLCASSSQRGSDGELFFGEGSRLTVL.

The chain couples TRBV24-1 to TRBJ2-1, with 13 nucleotides matching TRBD2. The CDR3 extends over 22 amino acids. V was pared by 3 bases and J by 0 bases, with 16 bases of the junction left unmatched. CDR1 and CDR2 (germline): KGHDR, SFDVKD. The CDR3 DNA reads as TGTGCCACCAGTGATCCCCGGTGGTCACTAGCGGGAGGGTATAGCTCCTACAATGAGCAGTTCTTC. Its translation: CATSDPRWSLAGGYSSYNEQFF.

The gene calls are TRBV7-2 and TRBJ2-1; 10 bases are shared with TRBD2. Trimming removed 5 bases from V and 4 bases from J; junction bases left unmatched: 8. The CDR3 loop spans 16 amino acids. Germline V gene sequence: CDR1 SGHTA, CDR2 FQGNSA. CDR3 DNA: TGTGCCAGCAGCCCCACACTAGCGGGGTCTTACAATGAGCAGTTCTTC. This encodes CASSPTLAGSYNEQFF.

This chain links TRBV28 with TRBJ1-1, with TRBD1 as a possible D gene (6 bases). CDR1 and CDR2 (germline): MDHEN, SYDVKM. V lost 6 bases and J 5 bases, leaving 16 bases between the germline ends. The CDR3 extends over 14 amino acids. DNA for the CDR3: TGTGCCAGCAGGTTACAGGGTCGGCGAACTGAAGCTTTCTTT. Protein product: CASRLQGRRTEAFF. Looking up the rest from reference TRBV28 and TRBJ1-1 gives the full variable domain: DVKVTQSSRYLVKRTGEKVFLECVQDMDHENMFWYRQDPGLGLRLIYFSYDVKMKEKGDIPEGYSVSREKKERFSLILESASTNQTSMYLCASRLQGRRTEAFFGQGTRLTVV.

V and J are TRBV11-3 and TRBJ1-3; TRBD1 aligns across 7 bases. The germline CDR1 and CDR2 sequences are SGHNT and YENEEA. CDR3 length: 14 residues. Trimming took 4 bases from V and 2 from J; bases not matched to a gene: 2. The CDR3 loop is CASSSGTAGNTIYF. Written as DNA, the CDR3 is TGTGCCAGCAGCTCGGGGACAGCTGGAAACACCATATATTTT.

The genes are TRBV3-1 (or the pseudogene TRBV3-2) and TRBJ2-2; 7 bases are a match to TRBD2. J gave up 4 bases and V 4 bases, and 6 bases lay outside the gene matches. This CDR3 is built from 15 residues. Germline V gene lookup returns CDR1 LGHDT and CDR2 YNNKEL (reference sequence). CDR3 DNA sequence: TGTGCCAGCAGCCGTTGGGAGGGCCGCACCGGGGAGCTGTTTTTT. This gives the protein CASSRWEGRTGELFF.

The rearrangement links TRBV28 to TRBJ2-7, with TRBD2 identical over 13 bases. Germline V gene sequence: CDR1 MDHEN, CDR2 SYDVKM. The CDR3 has 16 amino acids. The V and J ends lost 5 bases and 3 bases, in that order; junction bases with no gene match: 7. CDR3 in amino acids: CASSNGLAGVGYEQYF. Here the CDR3 DNA reads TGTGCCAGCAGTAATGGACTAGCGGGAGTGGGCTACGAGCAGTACTTC.

The chain uses TRBV7-9 and TRBJ1-3; D gene uncertain. The germline gives CDR1 SEHNR, CDR2 FQNEAQ (reference sequence). CDR3 size: 14 residues. V lost 4 bases and J lost 2, with 9 bases in between. In nucleotides, the CDR3 is TGTGCCAGCAGCTCTGCGGGTCCTGGAAACACCATATATTTT. This sequence encodes CASSSAGPGNTIYF.

This sequence joins TRBV7-9 and TRBJ1-2; 8 bases match TRBD1. The CDR3 loop spans 14 amino acids. Trimming at V came to 2 bases and at J to 6 bases, leaving 5 bases not matched to a gene. Germline CDR1 and CDR2: SEHNR and FQNEAQ (reference sequence). CDR3 sequence reads: CASSLNARGHGYTF. CDR3 bases: TGTGCCAGCAGCTTAAATGCCAGGGGGCATGGCTACACCTTC.

Comments on this clone: This CDR3 is also generated by other DNA sequences in the sample. The V and J genes are TRBV9 and TRBJ1-2, with 7 bases matching TRBD1. Germline V lookup: CDR1 SGDLS, CDR2 YYNGEE. The CDR3 runs to 14 residues. Trimming removed 4 bases from V and 2 bases from J; junction bases left unmatched: 5. The CDR3 DNA reads TGTGCCAGCAGCCCCACGACAGGGAACTATGGCTACACCTTC. Protein product: CASSPTTGNYGYTF.

In regard to this clone: This specimen includes other DNA sequences encoding the same CDR3. The chain has TRBV20-1 and TRBJ1-2; 7 positions agree with TRBD1. Looked up from germline, CDR1 is DFQATT and CDR2 is SNEGSKA (reference sequence). V lost 6 bases to trimming and J lost 8 bases; unmatched junction nucleotides: 6. There are 11 residues in the CDR3. CDR3 sequence: CSARIRGGYTF. The CDR3 coding sequence is TGCAGTGCCCGTATCAGGGGGGGCTACACCTTC.

This chain uses TRBV27 with TRBJ2-5, with TRBD1 identical over 8 bases. V was pared by 5 bases and J by 4 bases, with 9 bases of the junction left unmatched. The CDR3 is 15 residues long. Germline CDR1 and CDR2: MNHEY and SMNVEV (reference sequence). CDR3 in amino acids: CASSPRTGNGETQYF. DNA of the CDR3: TGTGCCAGCAGTCCCCGGACAGGGAATGGAGAGACCCAGTACTTC.

The chain recombines TRBV7-3 with TRBJ2-1, with 11 bases identical to TRBD2. Germline CDR1 and CDR2: SGHTA and FQGTGA. The CDR3 has 14 residues. The junction had 6 bases not matched to a gene; V was cut back by 4 bases and J by 10 bases. CDR3 sequence reads: CASSSTRTSGEQFF. DNA of the CDR3: TGTGCCAGCAGCTCTACACGGACTAGCGGGGAGCAGTTCTTC.

This clone appeared once. The chain recombines TRBV30 with TRBJ2-1, with 9 bases matching TRBD1. This CDR3 is built from 16 residues. V dropped 2 bases and J dropped 8; count of bases not matched to a gene: 13. Germline values: CDR1 GTSNPN, CDR2 SVGIG (reference sequence). CDR3 in DNA: TGTGCCTGGAGTCGGACCCTCGGGACAGGGCTGGATGAGCAGTTCTTC. It specifies CAWSRTLGTGLDEQFF.

The chain uses TRBV7-2 and TRBJ1-1; the D gene is possibly TRBD1 (5 bases). Germline lookup yields CDR1 SGHTA and CDR2 FQGNSA. V was shortened by 6 bases and J by 7 bases, with 18 bases between the two germline ends. This CDR3 has 14 amino acids. In nucleotides, the CDR3 is TGTGCCAGCAGGCCTATCCTCCAGGGAATTGAAGCTTTCTTT. It encodes CASRPILQGIEAFF.

The chain has TRBV7-9 and TRBJ1-3; the D gene is possibly TRBD1 (5 bases). Germline V gene lookup returns CDR1 SEHNR and CDR2 FQNEAQ (reference sequence). This CDR3 contains 15 residues. Between the trimmed V and J ends, which lost 5 bases and 3 bases, there was a span of 14 bases. CDR3 amino acids: CASSPFRQFGNTIYF. For the CDR3, the DNA is TGTGCCAGCAGCCCATTCCGACAGTTTGGAAACACCATATATTTT.

This chain links TRBV11-2 with TRBJ2-1; D is undetermined. Trimming took 0 bases from V and 7 from J, leaving 13 bases between them. Germline V gene sequence: CDR1 SGHAT, CDR2 FQNNGV. CDR3 length equals 15 residues. As DNA, the CDR3 is TGTGCCAGCAGCTTAGATCGGTCTGCCCCTAATGAGCAGTTCTTC. This gives the protein CASSLDRSAPNEQFF.

The rearrangement uses TRBV5-1 and TRBJ2-5; 10 bases agree with TRBD2. CDR1 SGHRS and CDR2 YFSETQ come from the germline V gene. J was trimmed by 1 base and V by 4 bases; bases with no gene match: 1. This CDR3 has 14 amino acids. CDR3 DNA sequence: TGCGCCAGCAGCAGGACTAGCGGCCAAGAGACCCAGTACTTC. Translated, it gives CASSRTSGQETQYF. Full variable domain (remainder filled in from reference TRBV5-1 and TRBJ2-5): KAGVTQTPRYLIKTRGQQVTLSCSPISGHRSVSWYQQTPGQGLQFLFEYFSETQRNKGNFPGRFSGRQFSNSRSEMNVSTLELGDSALYLCASSRTSGQETQYFGPGTRLLVL.